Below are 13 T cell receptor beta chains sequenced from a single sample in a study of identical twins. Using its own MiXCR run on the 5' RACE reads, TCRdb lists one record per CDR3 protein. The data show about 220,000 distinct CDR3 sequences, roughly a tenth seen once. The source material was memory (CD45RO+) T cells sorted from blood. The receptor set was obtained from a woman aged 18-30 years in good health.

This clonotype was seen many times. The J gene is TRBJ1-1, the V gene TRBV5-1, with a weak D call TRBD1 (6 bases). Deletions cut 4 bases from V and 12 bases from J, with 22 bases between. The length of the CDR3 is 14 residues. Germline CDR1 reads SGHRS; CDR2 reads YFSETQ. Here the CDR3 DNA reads TGCGCCAGCAGCGGTACCCAGGGGAGTATGTTGACTTTCTTT. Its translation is CASSGTQGSMLTFF.

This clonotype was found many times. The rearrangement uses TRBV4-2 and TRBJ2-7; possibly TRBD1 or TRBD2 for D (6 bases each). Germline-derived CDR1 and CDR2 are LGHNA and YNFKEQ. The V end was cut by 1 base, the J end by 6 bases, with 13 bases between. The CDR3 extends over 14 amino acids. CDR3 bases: TGTGCCAGCAGCCAAGGGGGGGCTCGGGGCGAGCAGTACTTC. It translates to CASSQGGARGEQYF.

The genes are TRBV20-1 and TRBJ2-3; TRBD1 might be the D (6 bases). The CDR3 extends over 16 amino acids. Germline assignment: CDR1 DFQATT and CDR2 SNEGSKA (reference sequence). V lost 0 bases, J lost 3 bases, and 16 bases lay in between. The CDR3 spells CSARDLLTGATDTQYF. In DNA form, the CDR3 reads TGCAGTGCTAGAGATTTACTGACAGGAGCTACAGATACGCAGTATTTT.

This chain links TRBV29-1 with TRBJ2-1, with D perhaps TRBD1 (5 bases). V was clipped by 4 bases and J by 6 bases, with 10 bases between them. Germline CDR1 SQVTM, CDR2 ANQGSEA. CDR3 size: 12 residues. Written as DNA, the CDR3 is TGCAGCGTTGGGGTTAGGGGCAATGAGCAGTTCTTC. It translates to CSVGVRGNEQFF.

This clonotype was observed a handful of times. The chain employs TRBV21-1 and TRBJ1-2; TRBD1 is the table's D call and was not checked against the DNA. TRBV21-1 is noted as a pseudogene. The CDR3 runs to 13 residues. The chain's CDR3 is CASSKDRELWHTF. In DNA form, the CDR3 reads TGTGCCAGCAGCAAAGACAGGGAACTATGGCACACCTTC.

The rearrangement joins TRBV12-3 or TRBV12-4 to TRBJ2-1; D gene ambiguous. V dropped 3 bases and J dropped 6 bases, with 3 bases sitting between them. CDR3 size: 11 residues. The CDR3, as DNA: TGTGCCAGCAGTTTTCGCAATGAGCAGTTCTTC. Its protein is CASSFRNEQFF.

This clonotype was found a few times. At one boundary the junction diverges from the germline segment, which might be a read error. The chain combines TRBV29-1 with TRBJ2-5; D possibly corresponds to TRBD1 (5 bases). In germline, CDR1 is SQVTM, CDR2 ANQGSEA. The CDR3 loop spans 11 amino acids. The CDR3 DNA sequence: TGCAGCGTGGAAGGGGTCGAGACCCAGTACTTC. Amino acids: CSVEGVETQYF. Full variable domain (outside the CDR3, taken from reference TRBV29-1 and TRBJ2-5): SAVISQKPSRDICQRGTSLTIQCQVDSQVTMMFWYRQQPGQSLTLIATANQGSEATYESGFVIDKFPISRPNLTFSTLTVSNMSPEDSSIYLCSVEGVETQYFGPGTRLLVL.

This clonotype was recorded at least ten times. CDR3 sequence reads: CSARPGEGTDTQYF. The CDR3 DNA reads TGCAGTGCTAGACCGGGAGAGGGCACAGATACGCAGTATTTT. The rearrangement uses TRBV20-1 and TRBJ2-3; D may be TRBD2 (6 bases). V was pared by 2 bases and J by 1 base, with 10 bases between. CDR1 DFQATT and CDR2 SNEGSKA come from the germline V gene (reference sequence). The CDR3 is 14 amino acids.

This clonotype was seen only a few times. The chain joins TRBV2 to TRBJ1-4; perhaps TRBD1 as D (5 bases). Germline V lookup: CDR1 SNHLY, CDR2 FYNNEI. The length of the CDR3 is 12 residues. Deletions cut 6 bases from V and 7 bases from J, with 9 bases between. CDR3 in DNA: TGTGCCAGCAGGGGACTGACTGAAAAACTGTTTTTT. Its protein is CASRGLTEKLFF.

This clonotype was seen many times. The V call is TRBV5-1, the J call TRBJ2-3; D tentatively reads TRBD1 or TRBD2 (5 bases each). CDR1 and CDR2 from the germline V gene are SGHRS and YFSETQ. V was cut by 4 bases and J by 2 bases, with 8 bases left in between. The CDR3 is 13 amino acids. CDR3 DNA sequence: TGCGCCAGCAGCGGGACCAACACAGATACGCAGTATTTT. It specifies CASSGTNTDTQYF.

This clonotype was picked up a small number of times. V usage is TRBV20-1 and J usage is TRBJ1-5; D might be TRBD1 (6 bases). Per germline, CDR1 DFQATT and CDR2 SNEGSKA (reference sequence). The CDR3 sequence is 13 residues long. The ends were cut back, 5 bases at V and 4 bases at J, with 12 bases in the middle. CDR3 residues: CSARRTVNQPQHF. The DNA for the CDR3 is TGCAGTGCTCGCAGGACAGTTAATCAGCCCCAGCATTTT.

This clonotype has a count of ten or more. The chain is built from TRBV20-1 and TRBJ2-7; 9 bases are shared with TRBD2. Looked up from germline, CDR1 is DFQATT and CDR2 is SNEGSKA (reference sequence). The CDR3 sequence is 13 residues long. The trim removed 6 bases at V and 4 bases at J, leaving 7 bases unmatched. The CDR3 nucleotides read TGCAGTGCCGCGGGGGGGCGATATTACGAGCAGTACTTC. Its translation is CSAAGGRYYEQYF.

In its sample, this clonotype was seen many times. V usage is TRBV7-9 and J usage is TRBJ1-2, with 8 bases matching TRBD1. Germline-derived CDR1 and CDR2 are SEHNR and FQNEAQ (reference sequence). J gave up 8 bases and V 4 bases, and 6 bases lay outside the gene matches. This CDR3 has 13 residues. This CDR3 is CASSWDRNQGYTF. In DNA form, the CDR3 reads TGTGCCAGCAGCTGGGACAGGAACCAGGGCTACACCTTC.